This TCR beta chain is drawn from a study of OX40 agonist ivuxolimab in advanced cancers. Study-level information: Checkpoint inhibitors had been given previously to approximately 41% of patients. Study results and caveats: More expanded clones were seen, on average, in CD8+ T cells than in CD4+. Some nonresponders likewise displayed low normalized T-cell clonal expansion.

Only in-frame clones appear in the TCRdb table, and some are missing; sequencing was by immunoSEQ multiplex PCR. This table has under 80,000 clones, about 92% appearing once. Worth noting for this clone: What it recognizes is unknown.

The sample in question was CD4+ or CD8+ T cells sorted from blood, obtained in a trial of the OX40 agonist ivuxolimab. The TCR comes from an adult with an advanced solid tumor such as melanoma, head and neck, liver or kidney cancer.

This CDR3 reads CASSLGPLDSNQPQHF. DNA for the CDR3: TGTGCCAGCAGCTTAGGGCCACTGGATAGCAATCAGCCCCAGCATTTT. The chain couples TRBV7-9 to TRBJ1-5; no clear D gene. V lost 1 base to trimming and J lost 0 bases, with 10 bases between them. There are 16 residues in the CDR3. Per the germline V gene, CDR1 is SEHNR and CDR2 is FQNEAQ (reference sequence). Using reference TRBV7-9 and TRBJ1-5 for the parts outside the CDR3, the full variable domain is DTGVSQNPRHKITKRGQNVTFRCDPISEHNRLYWYRQTLGQGPEFLTYFQNEAQLEKSRLLSDRFSAERPKGSFSTLEIQRTEQGDSAMYLCASSLGPLDSNQPQHFGDGTRLSIL.